The clone carrying this T cell receptor beta chain has only a few counts. As yet, its antigen is unknown. This sample is part of a study of cytomegalovirus exposure and HLA in healthy donors. The PCR ran on 60 Vbeta and 13 Jbeta primers. The assay was immunoSEQ multiplex PCR, and TCRdb's table has in-frame clones only and misses some. The repertoire includes 210,000 or so clones, about three quarters of them detected once, and 1.5% to 2% sits in the top ten. Study-level results: Rare TCR sequences dominated, though some public TCRs recurred in many donors. A list of 150 to 200 TCR beta chains associated with cytomegalovirus was given. Analysis was carried out at a later point, and it linked a missense DCLRE1C variant to TCR beta V- and J-gene trimming.

CDR1 and CDR2 from the germline V gene are GTSNPN and SVGIG (reference sequence). Trimming took 4 bases from V and 5 from J, leaving 29 bases between them. The CDR3 covers 18 residues. The chain recombines TRBV30 with TRBJ2-5, with D possibly TRBD2 on 5 matching bases. The clonotype comes from a man aged 18 to 30 in good health and CMV-seronegative. Specimen: PBMCs. CDR3 in DNA: TGTGCCTGGACCCCGAACTTCTCGGGATCCTATTCGCGGGAGACCCAGTACTTC. Amino acids: CAWTPNFSGSYSRETQYF.